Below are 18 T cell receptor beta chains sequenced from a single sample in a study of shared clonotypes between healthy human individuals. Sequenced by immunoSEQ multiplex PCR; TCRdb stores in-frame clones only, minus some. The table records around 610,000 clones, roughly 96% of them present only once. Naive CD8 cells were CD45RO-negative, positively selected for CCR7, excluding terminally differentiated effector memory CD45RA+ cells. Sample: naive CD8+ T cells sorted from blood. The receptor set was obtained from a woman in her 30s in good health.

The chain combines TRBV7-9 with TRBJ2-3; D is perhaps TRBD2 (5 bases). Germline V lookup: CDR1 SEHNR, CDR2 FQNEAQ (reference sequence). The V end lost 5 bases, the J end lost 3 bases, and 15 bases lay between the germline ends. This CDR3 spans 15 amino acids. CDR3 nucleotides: TGTGCCAGCAGCCCGGGATACTCTAGAACAGATACGCAGTATTTT. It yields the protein CASSPGYSRTDTQYF.

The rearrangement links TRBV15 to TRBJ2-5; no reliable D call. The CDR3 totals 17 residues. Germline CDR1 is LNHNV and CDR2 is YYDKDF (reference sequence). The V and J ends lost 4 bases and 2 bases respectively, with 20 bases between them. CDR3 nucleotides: TGTGCCACCAGCACATCTAACTTCGTCAGCCCACAAGAGACCCAGTACTTC. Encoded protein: CATSTSNFVSPQETQYF.

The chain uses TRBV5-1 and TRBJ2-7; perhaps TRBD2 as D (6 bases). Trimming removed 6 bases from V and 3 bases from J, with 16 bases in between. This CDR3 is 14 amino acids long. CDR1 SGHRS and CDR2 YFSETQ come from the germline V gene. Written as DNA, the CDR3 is TGCGCCAGCAACCCCGGGGCGGGAAACTACGAGCAGTACTTC. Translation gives CASNPGAGNYEQYF.

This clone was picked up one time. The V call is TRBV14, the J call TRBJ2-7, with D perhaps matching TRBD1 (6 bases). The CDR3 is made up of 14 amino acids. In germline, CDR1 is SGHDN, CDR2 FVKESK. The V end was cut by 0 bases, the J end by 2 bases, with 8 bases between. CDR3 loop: CASSQDDRPYEQYF. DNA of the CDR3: TGTGCCAGCAGCCAAGACGACAGGCCCTACGAGCAGTACTTC.

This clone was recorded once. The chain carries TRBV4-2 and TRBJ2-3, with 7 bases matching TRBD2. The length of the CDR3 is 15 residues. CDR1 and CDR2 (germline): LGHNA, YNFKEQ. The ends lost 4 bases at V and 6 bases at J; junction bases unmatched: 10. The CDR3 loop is CASSPPAGDADTQYF. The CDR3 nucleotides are TGTGCCAGCAGCCCCCCGGCGGGAGATGCTGATACGCAGTATTTT.

In nucleotides, the CDR3 is TGTGCCAGCAGCTTAGTGACGGGAGTTGTCGGGGAGCTGTTTTTT. Its translation is CASSLVTGVVGELFF. The chain couples TRBV7-9 to TRBJ2-2; D is perhaps TRBD2 (6 bases). The CDR3 is made up of 15 amino acids. V was trimmed by 1 base and J by 7 bases, leaving 13 bases between them. The germline gives CDR1 SEHNR, CDR2 FQNEAQ (reference sequence).

The CDR3 sequence is CAWERDRGSEQYF. CDR3 nucleotide sequence: TGTGCCTGGGAACGGGACAGGGGGTCCGAGCAGTACTTC. The genes are TRBV30 and TRBJ2-7; 11 nucleotides line up with TRBD1. V lost 5 bases and J lost 6; bases outside the gene matches: 6. This CDR3 has 13 residues. Looked up from germline, CDR1 is GTSNPN and CDR2 is SVGIG (reference sequence).

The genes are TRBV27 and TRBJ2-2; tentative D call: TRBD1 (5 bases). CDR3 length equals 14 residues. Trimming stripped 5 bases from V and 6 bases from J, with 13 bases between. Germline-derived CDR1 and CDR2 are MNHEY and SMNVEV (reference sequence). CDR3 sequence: CASSLTQGPGELFF. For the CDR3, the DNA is TGTGCCAGCAGTCTCACCCAGGGTCCCGGGGAGCTGTTTTTT.

This chain's CDR3 is CASSLMEGHMGGYTF. CDR3 bases: TGTGCCAGCAGTTTAATGGAGGGCCACATGGGCGGCTACACCTTC. V and J are TRBV27 and TRBJ1-2; D uncertain. There are 15 residues in the CDR3. CDR1 is MNHEY and CDR2 is SMNVEV in the germline V gene (reference sequence). V was shortened by 2 bases and J by 8 bases, with 18 bases between the two germline ends.

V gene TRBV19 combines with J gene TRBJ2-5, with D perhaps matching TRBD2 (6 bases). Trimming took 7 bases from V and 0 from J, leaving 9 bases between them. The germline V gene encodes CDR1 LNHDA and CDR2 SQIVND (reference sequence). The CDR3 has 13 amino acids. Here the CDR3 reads CASTGGYQETQYF. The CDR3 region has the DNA TGTGCCAGTACTGGGGGGTACCAAGAGACCCAGTACTTC.

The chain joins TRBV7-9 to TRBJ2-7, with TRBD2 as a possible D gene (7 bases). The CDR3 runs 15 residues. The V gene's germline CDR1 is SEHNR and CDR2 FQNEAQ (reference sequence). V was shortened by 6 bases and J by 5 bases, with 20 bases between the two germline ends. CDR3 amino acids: CASRREGGWNDEQYF. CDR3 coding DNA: TGTGCCAGCAGGAGAGAGGGGGGGTGGAACGACGAGCAGTACTTC.

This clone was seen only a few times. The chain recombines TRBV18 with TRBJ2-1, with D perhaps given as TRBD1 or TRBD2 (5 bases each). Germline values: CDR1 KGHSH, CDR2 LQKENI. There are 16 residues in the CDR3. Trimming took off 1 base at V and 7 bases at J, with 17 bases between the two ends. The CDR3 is CASSPRRDAYFNEQFF. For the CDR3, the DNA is TGTGCCAGCTCACCACGCCGGGACGCCTACTTTAATGAGCAGTTCTTC.

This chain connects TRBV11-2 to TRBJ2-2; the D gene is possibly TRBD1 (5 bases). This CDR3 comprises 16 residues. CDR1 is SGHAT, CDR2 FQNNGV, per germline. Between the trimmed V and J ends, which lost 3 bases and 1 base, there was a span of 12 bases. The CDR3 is CASSFYRTGNTGELFF. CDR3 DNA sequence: TGTGCCAGCAGCTTTTACCGAACAGGGAACACCGGGGAGCTGTTTTTT.

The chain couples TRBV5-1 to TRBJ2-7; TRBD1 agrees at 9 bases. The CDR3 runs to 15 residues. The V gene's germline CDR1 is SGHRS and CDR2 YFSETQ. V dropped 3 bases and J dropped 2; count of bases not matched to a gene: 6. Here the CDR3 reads CASSYGTGTAYEQYF. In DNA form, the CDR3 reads TGCGCCAGCAGCTACGGGACAGGGACCGCCTACGAGCAGTACTTC. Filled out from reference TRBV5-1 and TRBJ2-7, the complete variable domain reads KAGVTQTPRYLIKTRGQQVTLSCSPISGHRSVSWYQQTPGQGLQFLFEYFSETQRNKGNFPGRFSGRQFSNSRSEMNVSTLELGDSALYLCASSYGTGTAYEQYFGPGTRLTVT.

The CDR3 DNA sequence: TGTGCCAGCAGCTATGGGACTAGCGGGAACGAGCAGTACTTC. This codes for CASSYGTSGNEQYF. The V call is TRBV11-3, the J call TRBJ2-7; TRBD2 aligns across 13 bases. The J segment lost 5 bases and the V segment lost 4 bases, leaving 2 bases of the junction unmatched. The CDR3 sequence is 14 residues long. Per the germline V gene, CDR1 is SGHNT and CDR2 is YENEEA.

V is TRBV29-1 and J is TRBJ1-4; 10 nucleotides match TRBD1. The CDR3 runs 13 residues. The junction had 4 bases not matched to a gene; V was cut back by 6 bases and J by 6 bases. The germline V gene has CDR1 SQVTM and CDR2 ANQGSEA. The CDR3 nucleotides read TGCAGCGTCCGGACAGGGGGGGATGAAAAACTGTTTTTT. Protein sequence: CSVRTGGDEKLFF.

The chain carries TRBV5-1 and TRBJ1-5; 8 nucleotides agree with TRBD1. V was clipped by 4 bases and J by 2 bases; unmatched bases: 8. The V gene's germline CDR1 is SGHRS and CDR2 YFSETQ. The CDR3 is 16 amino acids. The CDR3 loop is CASSPRPGQGNQPQHF. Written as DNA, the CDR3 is TGCGCCAGCAGCCCACGTCCGGGACAGGGCAATCAGCCCCAGCATTTT. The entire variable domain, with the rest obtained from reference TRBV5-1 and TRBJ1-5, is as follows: KAGVTQTPRYLIKTRGQQVTLSCSPISGHRSVSWYQQTPGQGLQFLFEYFSETQRNKGNFPGRFSGRQFSNSRSEMNVSTLELGDSALYLCASSPRPGQGNQPQHFGDGTRLSIL.

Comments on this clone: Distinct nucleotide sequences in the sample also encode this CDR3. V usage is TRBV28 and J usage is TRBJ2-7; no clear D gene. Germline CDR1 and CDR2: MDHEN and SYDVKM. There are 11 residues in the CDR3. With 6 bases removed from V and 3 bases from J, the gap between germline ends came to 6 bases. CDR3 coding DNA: TGTGCCAGCAGCCCCGGCTACGAGCAGTACTTC. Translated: CASSPGYEQYF.